These 26 T cell receptor beta chains were all obtained from the same sample, sequenced in a study of Ad26.COV2.S vaccination and SARS-CoV-2 variants. Sequencing used immunoSEQ multiplex PCR; TCRdb keeps in-frame clones, though not all of them. The table records approximately 280,000 clones, around 87% of them present only once. The treatment: around 19 received Ad26.COV2.S at low or high dose, single or two shots; a few received placebo; per-sample allocation not given. Sampling took place 63 days after the first vaccine or placebo injection. The specimen comprised peripheral blood, sampled in a trial of Ad26.COV2.S vaccine versus placebo. These receptors all come from a person between 18 and 60 years old who received the Ad26.COV2.S COVID-19 vaccine or a placebo.

This rearrangement joins TRBV11-2 to TRBJ1-2, with TRBD1 matching 8 bases. J gave up 8 bases and V 3 bases, and 5 bases lay outside the gene matches. Germline-derived CDR1 and CDR2 are SGHAT and FQNNGV. CDR3 length: 13 residues. The CDR3 region is CASSLTGVGGYTF. The DNA for the CDR3 is TGTGCCAGCAGCTTGACAGGGGTTGGCGGCTACACCTTC.

J is TRBJ2-1 and V is TRBV28, with a possible D match to TRBD2 (6 bases). V lost 8 bases and J lost 6, with 17 bases in between. Germline lookup yields CDR1 MDHEN and CDR2 SYDVKM. The CDR3 is 14 amino acids. The DNA of the CDR3 is TGTGCCAGCCCCCCACGGGGACTCTTCAATGAGCAGTTCTTC. Its protein product is CASPPRGLFNEQFF.

This chain connects TRBV2 to TRBJ2-3; no reliable D call. V lost 4 bases and J 5 bases, leaving 4 bases between the germline ends. The CDR3 is 11 residues long. Per germline, CDR1 SNHLY and CDR2 FYNNEI. CDR3 in DNA: TGTGCCAGCAGTGCTGAAGATACGCAGTATTTT. Residues: CASSAEDTQYF.

The chain links TRBV19 to TRBJ1-1; D gene unclear. The length of the CDR3 is 15 residues. The germline gives CDR1 LNHDA, CDR2 SQIVND (reference sequence). Trimming cost V 7 bases and J 1 base, with 16 bases left between them. The CDR3 loop is CASNEPSGGNTEAFF. Here the CDR3 DNA reads TGTGCCAGTAATGAACCGAGCGGCGGGAACACTGAAGCTTTCTTT.

The V and J genes are TRBV7-8 and TRBJ2-7; possible D gene TRBD2, 6 bases. Trimming took off 6 bases at V and 2 bases at J, with 8 bases between the two ends. The germline CDR1 and CDR2 sequences are SGHVS and FQNEAQ. The length of the CDR3 is 12 residues. CDR3 DNA: TGTGCCAGCAGAAGCGGGCCCTACGAGCAGTACTTC. This gives the protein CASRSGPYEQYF.

The V call is TRBV28, the J call TRBJ1-1; D unresolved. V lost 2 bases and J lost 5, with 21 bases in between. The CDR3 covers 17 residues. CDR1 MDHEN and CDR2 SYDVKM come from the germline V gene. The CDR3 DNA follows: TGTGCCAGCAGTTTACGGACTGGCTCCCCCGATCGGACTGAAGCTTTCTTT. Amino acid sequence: CASSLRTGSPDRTEAFF.

The chain is built from TRBV5-1 and TRBJ1-1; a possible D gene is TRBD1 (5 bases). V gave up 4 bases and J gave up 1 base, with 11 bases separating them. The germline gives CDR1 SGHRS, CDR2 YFSETQ. The CDR3 has 14 residues. Here the CDR3 DNA reads TGCGCCAGCAGCCCCGGGGGGGGGAACACTGAAGCTTTCTTT. Protein: CASSPGGGNTEAFF.

CDR3 loop: CASSLGQGGPGELFF. The CDR3 region has the DNA TGTGCCAGCAGCCTGGGACAGGGAGGTCCCGGGGAGCTGTTTTTT. The chain recombines TRBV7-6 with TRBJ2-2; 9 bases align to TRBD1. The CDR3 covers 15 residues. Per the germline V gene, CDR1 is SGHVS and CDR2 is FNYEAQ. J gave up 6 bases and V 5 bases, and 7 bases lay outside the gene matches.

V is TRBV6-2 or TRBV6-3 and J is TRBJ1-2, with D possibly matching TRBD1 (6 bases). Trimming cost V 2 bases and J 4 bases, with 17 bases left between them. This CDR3 is built from 16 residues. Germline V CDR1 and CDR2: MNHEY, SVGEGT. The CDR3 bases are TGTGCCAGCAGTTACCCCGGACAGTCCCAGGGCTATGGCTACACCTTC. This translates into CASSYPGQSQGYGYTF.

The V gene is TRBV7-9, the J gene TRBJ2-1; 12 positions match TRBD2. The CDR3 loop spans 16 amino acids. Germline loops: CDR1 SEHNR, CDR2 FQNEAQ (reference sequence). Trimming cost V 5 bases and J 7 bases; bases outside gene matches: 9. CDR3 loop: CASSPSRLAGVNEQFF. The CDR3 DNA is TGTGCCAGCAGCCCCTCCCGACTAGCGGGAGTAAATGAGCAGTTCTTC.

This chain links TRBV19 with TRBJ2-5; 15 nucleotides agree with TRBD2. With 5 bases clipped from V and 3 bases from J, the junction kept 4 bases outside the gene matches. Per germline, CDR1 LNHDA and CDR2 SQIVND (reference sequence). The CDR3 has 16 amino acids. The CDR3 here is CASSPWTSGGEETQYF. The CDR3 nucleotides read TGTGCCAGTAGTCCCTGGACTAGCGGGGGGGAAGAGACCCAGTACTTC.

V is TRBV4-2 and J is TRBJ1-4, with unresolved D. This CDR3 is 15 amino acids long. CDR1 is LGHNA and CDR2 is YNFKEQ in the germline V gene. Trimming took 1 base from V and 6 from J, leaving 12 bases between them. DNA of the CDR3: TGTGCCAGCAGCCAAGCTGGAGGGCGGGATGAAAAACTGTTTTTT. It translates to CASSQAGGRDEKLFF.

The J gene is TRBJ1-1, the V gene TRBV7-9; D possibly corresponds to TRBD1 (5 bases). The CDR3 extends over 14 amino acids. Trimming left V 5 bases short and J 3 bases short, with 13 bases between. Germline V gene lookup returns CDR1 SEHNR and CDR2 FQNEAQ (reference sequence). For the CDR3, the DNA is TGTGCCAGCAGCCCGGGGGTGGGTTACACTGAAGCTTTCTTT. This sequence encodes CASSPGVGYTEAFF.

This chain uses TRBV19 with TRBJ2-7; no definite D call. The V gene lost 6 bases and the J gene lost 3 bases, with 12 bases spanning the gap. Germline assignment: CDR1 LNHDA and CDR2 SQIVND (reference sequence). The CDR3 has 13 residues. CDR3 coding DNA: TGTGCCAGTAGCAGGCAAGATCACTACGAGCAGTACTTC. It encodes CASSRQDHYEQYF.

The chain combines TRBV29-1 with TRBJ1-1, with D possibly being TRBD1 (5 bases). Germline CDR1 and CDR2: SQVTM and ANQGSEA. CDR3 length equals 14 residues. V was clipped by 1 base and J by 4 bases, with 13 bases between them. As DNA, the CDR3 is TGCAGCGTTGAAGGACGGGTCGGGGGCACTGAAGCTTTCTTT. It codes for CSVEGRVGGTEAFF.

This CDR3 reads CASSEGLAGAETQYF. CDR3 coding DNA: TGTGCCAGCAGTGAAGGACTAGCGGGAGCGGAGACCCAGTACTTC. V and J are TRBV6-1 and TRBJ2-5; TRBD2 matches 12 bases. J was trimmed by 5 bases and V by 1 base; bases with no gene match: 2. Germline CDR1 MNHNS, CDR2 SASEGT. The CDR3 contains 15 residues.

This chain uses TRBV5-1 with TRBJ2-7; TRBD2 agrees at 7 bases. Losses at the gene ends were 0 bases for V and 0 bases for J; bases not matched to a gene: 3. The CDR3 has 15 residues. Germline-derived CDR1 and CDR2 are SGHRS and YFSETQ. The CDR3 coding sequence is TGCGCCAGCAGCTTGGCCCCTAGCGGCTCCTACGAGCAGTACTTC. It is translated as CASSLAPSGSYEQYF.

The rearrangement links TRBV2 to TRBJ1-6, with D tentatively TRBD1 (5 bases). Germline V CDR1 and CDR2: SNHLY, FYNNEI. V was shortened by 2 bases and J by 6 bases, with 14 bases between the two germline ends. The CDR3 spans 16 residues. The CDR3 reads CASSELRPQGNSPLHF. As DNA, the CDR3 is TGTGCCAGCAGTGAATTGCGCCCGCAGGGTAATTCACCCCTCCACTTT.

V usage is TRBV6-5 and J usage is TRBJ1-1, with a weak D call TRBD1 (6 bases). From germline, CDR1 is MNHEY and CDR2 SVGAGI. The CDR3 extends over 13 amino acids. With 7 bases removed from V and 4 bases from J, the gap between germline ends came to 13 bases. CDR3 nucleotide sequence: TGTGCCAGCATGGAGGGGGTGGCCACTGAAGCTTTCTTT. Translation: CASMEGVATEAFF.

In this sample, this clone turned up once. It is unclear where the CDR3 begins or ends on the DNA, so no DNA is shown, and the CDR3 is as TCRdb lists it. The chain is built from TRBV21-1 and TRBJ1-3; whether TRBD1, the table's D call, matches the DNA was not checked. TRBV21-1 is termed a pseudogene. The CDR3 has 16 amino acids, counting both end residues. The CDR3: CASSKVGTGSGNTIYF.

This chain links TRBV18 with TRBJ2-2, with TRBD1 matching over 9 bases. Germline CDR1 is KGHSH and CDR2 is LQKENI. The CDR3 has 15 residues. With V trimmed by 4 bases and J by 6 bases, 6 bases remained unmatched. CDR3 sequence reads: CASSRRTGDPGELFF. Written as DNA, the CDR3 is TGTGCCAGCTCACGTAGGACAGGGGATCCCGGGGAGCTGTTTTTT.

CDR3 region: CASSLKNTEAFF. As DNA, the CDR3 is TGTGCCAGCAGCCTCAAGAACACTGAAGCTTTCTTT. The V and J genes are TRBV7-9 and TRBJ1-1; D remains ambiguous. CDR1 is SEHNR, CDR2 FQNEAQ, per germline (reference sequence). CDR3 length: 12 residues. The ends were cut back, 5 bases at V and 1 base at J, with 5 bases in the middle.

The gene calls are TRBV5-4 and TRBJ2-7; unclear D gene. There are 14 residues in the CDR3. The V end lost 0 bases, the J end lost 4 bases, and 11 bases lay between the germline ends. Germline V gene lookup returns CDR1 SGHNT and CDR2 YYREEE (reference sequence). CDR3 loop: CASSLGRVGYEQYF. The DNA of the CDR3 is TGTGCCAGCAGCTTGGGACGGGTTGGTTACGAGCAGTACTTC.

This clone was detected once. The chain links TRBV7-2 to TRBJ2-1, with unresolved D. The CDR3 consists of 11 residues. Looked up from germline, CDR1 is SGHTA and CDR2 is FQGNSA. Trimming left V 2 bases short and J 9 bases short, with 5 bases between. The CDR3 sequence: CASSLSGEQFF. The CDR3 DNA sequence: TGTGCCAGCAGCTTATCCGGTGAGCAGTTCTTC. Based on the CDR3 plus reference TRBV7-2 and TRBJ2-1, the full variable domain is GAGVSQSPSNKVTEKGKDVELRCDPISGHTALYWYRQSLGQGLEFLIYFQGNSAPDKSGLPSDRFSAERTGGSVSTLTIQRTQQEDSAVYLCASSLSGEQFFGPGTRLTVL.

This chain joins TRBV6-1 and TRBJ1-2; no clear D. CDR1 MNHNS and CDR2 SASEGT come from the germline V gene. This CDR3 contains 12 residues. Trimming left V 5 bases short and J 4 bases short, with 8 bases between. The CDR3 reads CASSSPVYGYTF. CDR3 coding DNA: TGTGCCAGCAGTTCGCCGGTCTATGGCTACACCTTC.

This sequence joins TRBV5-5 and TRBJ1-5, with TRBD1 identical over 8 bases. From germline, CDR1 is SGHKS and CDR2 YYEKEE (reference sequence). The CDR3 spans 16 residues. The V gene end was trimmed by 4 bases and the J gene end by 2 bases; junction bases not matched to a gene: 8. The CDR3 loop is CASSAADRGGNQPQHF. CDR3 DNA sequence: TGTGCCAGCAGCGCAGCCGACAGGGGCGGCAATCAGCCCCAGCATTTT.